The clone carrying this T cell receptor (beta chain) has a handful of counts. This entry belongs to a study of T-cell reconstitution after alpha-beta-depleted transplantation in children. The CDR3 is 16 residues long. The V end was cut by 0 bases, the J end by 6 bases, with 18 bases between. Germline assignment: CDR1 SGHVS and CDR2 FQNEAQ. Unique molecular identifiers tagged the TCRbeta library. MiXCR, run by TCRdb on the PCR reads, gives a single entry per CDR3 protein. Of 500,000 to 600,000 distinct CDR3 sequences in the sample, approximately 20% are singletons; the top ten hold approximately 3%. The sequence derives from a human donor who donated a stem cell graft to a child with acute lymphoblastic leukemia. V usage is TRBV7-8 and J usage is TRBJ2-7; a possible D gene is TRBD2 (6 bases). Sample: PBMCs from the stem cell graft donor, taken from the stem cell graft. CDR3 bases: TGTGCCAGCAGCTTAGCCCGGGACTGGATTTTTCTCGAGCAGTACTTC. It encodes CASSLARDWIFLEQYF.